A single sample gave rise to the 6 T cell receptor beta chains below, sequenced in a study of blood T cell repertoires in COVID-19. The table came from immunoSEQ multiplex PCR; TCRdb's copy has only in-frame clones and leaves some out. This sample carries 180,000 or so clones, about 79% of them seen once, and the ten largest clones take nearly 15%. Input material: PBMCs or T cells enriched from blood (not recorded which). These TCRs come from a man over 45 who had recovered from COVID-19.

This clone was observed a few times. The chain has TRBV4-1 and TRBJ2-2; 7 bases align to TRBD2. V dropped 0 bases and J dropped 6; count of bases not matched to a gene: 10. The CDR3 runs to 17 residues. Per the germline V gene, CDR1 is MGHRA and CDR2 is YSYEKL. For the CDR3, the DNA is TGCGCCAGCAGCCAAGATTCTTCGGGGGGAATGGCCGGGGAGCTGTTTTTT. Protein: CASSQDSSGGMAGELFF.

The chain recombines TRBV9 with TRBJ1-6, with a tentative D call TRBD1 (5 bases). Trimming removed 0 bases at V and 6 bases at J, with 10 bases between. Germline V gene lookup returns CDR1 SGDLS and CDR2 YYNGEE. The CDR3 loop spans 15 amino acids. CDR3 sequence: CASSVGGGTNSPLHF. CDR3 sequence (DNA): TGTGCCAGCAGCGTAGGTGGCGGGACTAATTCACCCCTCCACTTT.

This clone was seen a handful of times. The rearrangement links TRBV5-6 to TRBJ1-2; possible D gene TRBD1, 5 bases. V was clipped by 0 bases and J by 4 bases, with 10 bases between them. Germline V CDR1 and CDR2: SGHDT, YYEEEE. The CDR3 is 14 residues long. DNA for the CDR3: TGTGCCAGCAGCTTGGCGGGGGTGGGCTATGGCTACACCTTC. Its translation: CASSLAGVGYGYTF. Using reference TRBV5-6 and TRBJ1-2 for the parts outside the CDR3, the full variable domain is DAGVTQSPTHLIKTRGQQVTLRCSPKSGHDTVSWYQQALGQGPQFIFQYYEEEERQRGNFPDRFSGHQFPNYSSELNVNALLLGDSALYLCASSLAGVGYGYTFGSGTRLTVV.

The chain employs TRBV11-2 and TRBJ1-1; D ambiguous. The CDR3 has 15 amino acids. V shed 5 bases and J shed 1 base, with 14 bases lying between them. Looked up from germline, CDR1 is SGHAT and CDR2 is FQNNGV. CDR3 sequence reads: CASSLPGRRNTEAFF. Written as DNA, the CDR3 is TGTGCCAGCAGCCTCCCGGGTCGGAGGAACACTGAAGCTTTCTTT.

V and J are TRBV19 and TRBJ1-6, with D possibly being TRBD1 (5 bases). This CDR3 is 14 amino acids long. V lost 3 bases and J lost 6, with 9 bases in between. Germline V CDR1 and CDR2: LNHDA, SQIVND (reference sequence). CDR3 DNA sequence: TGTGCCAGTAGTATTAAGGGGCGTAATTCACCCCTCCACTTT. The encoded protein is CASSIKGRNSPLHF.

The gene calls are TRBV5-5 and TRBJ2-2, with D possibly being TRBD1 (6 bases). Germline CDR1 is SGHKS and CDR2 is YYEKEE (reference sequence). This CDR3 contains 16 residues. The V end was cut by 1 base, the J end by 3 bases, with 13 bases between. The CDR3 is CASSLRPGQHTGELFF. In DNA form, the CDR3 reads TGTGCCAGCAGCTTGCGACCGGGACAACACACCGGGGAGCTGTTTTTT.